Included here is one T cell receptor beta chain sequence, with context. It lacks a known antigen. No clone much larger than this one lies a single base away; base qualities are absent. V lost 8 bases and J lost 7 bases; the stretch between them is 15 bases long. Measured from the cysteine to the phenylalanine, the CDR3 is 12 residues long. CDR3 DNA is the only sequence kept; it has 36 bases, read in frame from the first base. CDR1 is given as MNHNS and CDR2 as SASEGT, both from the germline V gene. The data derive from a study of cytomegalovirus exposure and HLA in healthy donors (dated by TCRdb to the late 2010s). Looking at the study overall: In an earlier analysis of 587 of the donors, 276 Gb of sequence data and about 110 million unique TCR beta sequences from 150 million to 200 million T cells were reported. An early release that covered several hundred HLA-typed donors contained approximately 300 gigabases of sequencing data and 65 million to 100 million unique TCR sequences. The genetic ancestry cluster associated with self-reported Caucasian donors included 81% of the roughly 380 genotyped donors. The aim of the study was to test whether cataloging public T cell receptors could identify signatures of past pathogen exposure. The study profiled the T cell repertoires of hundreds of subjects by immunosequencing and related them to cytomegalovirus serostatus. In addition to the first cohort of roughly 670 subjects, a separate validation cohort of 130 or so different subjects was used. The study combined high-throughput TCR immunosequencing, statistical association of individual TCRs with disease status, and machine learning to predict cytomegalovirus infection status. In a later analysis, previously published TCR beta repertoires from 500 to 750 donors were re-analyzed and high-resolution HLA genotyping was added so that TCR occurrence patterns could be studied. Rather than using new phenotypic data, the later analysis identified candidate immune exposures from TCR beta sequences and from how often those sequences occurred across donors. In an earlier analysis of more than 550 of the donors, high-throughput TCR beta sequencing was used to judge whether each TCR beta V gene segment behaved as functional or pseudogenic. Alongside the repertoire data, information on donor age, sex, ethnicity and CMV serostatus was compiled. A later genetic analysis took genome-wide SNP genotypes for about three fifths of the roughly 670 donors and used that subset as a discovery cohort. All discovery cohort repertoires had been generated on a single sequencing platform. Class I and class II HLA loci were covered by the typing at four-digit resolution. Typing coverage differed by locus: A, B, C, DRB1 and DQB1 were typed in about 629-630 donors, DQA1 in 500 to 550, DPA1 in some 570, and DPB1 in just under 480. Several DR-DQ haplotypes were treated as single units for association and clustering because of strong linkage in the cohort. On average, about 240,000 unique TCR beta nucleotide sequences were sequenced per donor among several hundred genotyped donors of the cohort, with roughly 18% of those sequences being non-productive. Broad study findings and their caveats: Sequencing depth was assumed to be roughly uniform across donors in the presence/absence analyses, though that assumption may not hold. A few of the identified cytomegalovirus-associated TCR beta chains were confirmed in vitro to be specific for cytomegalovirus antigens. An earlier analysis of several hundred of the donors showed that most TCR beta V segments appeared in productive rearrangements either about 87% or about 30% of the time, which broadly matched IMGT annotations. A further reported finding was that TCR beta sequences accurately predicted the HLA-A and HLA-B alleles for most subjects in the first cohort. For the cohort, immune exposure information was limited to CMV serostatus. The study gave a list of under 200 TCR beta chains associated with cytomegalovirus. A later genetic analysis reported fewer N-insertions in productive TCRs among donors in an Asian-associated ancestry cluster than the approximately 700-donor mean. Some IMGT-functional V segments, including TRBV6-2 and TRBV6-3, could not be distinguished by the 87-base-pair reads and were therefore excluded. The authors suggested that the approach could potentially be generalized to other disease states and immunological phenotypes. In a later analysis, several top co-occurrence clusters were reported to appear linked to parvovirus B19, influenza, CMV and Epstein-Barr virus. A cluster of highly shared sequence variants was judged likely to be a technical artifact of the sequencing pipeline. In a later analysis, most CMV-associated TCR beta chains were found to appear HLA-restricted, with HLA associations seemingly driven largely by CMV exposure. This cohort had only TCR beta chains sequenced, and the lack of alpha or paired-chain data limited which features could be detected. Because HLA typing was unavailable for some donors at each locus, only the typed subset was used in association tests. In a later genetic analysis, a missense DCLRE1C variant was associated with V-gene and J-gene trimming of TCR beta chains, and the association was replicated in an independent cohort. Strong co-occurrence of HLA alleles, especially DR and DQ, made assigning TCR associations to individual alleles difficult. A later analysis found that HLA-associated TCR beta chains were more clonally expanded and had lower generation probabilities than equally common non-associated chains. According to a later analysis, TCR association rates differed among HLA loci, with DRB1 alleles showing the most associated TCRs and HLA-C alleles showing the fewest. The classifier was reported to diagnose cytomegalovirus status with high specificity and sensitivity in both the original and validation cohorts. At a false discovery rate of 0.05, a later analysis linked under 20,000 TCR beta sequences to specific HLA alleles. Because counts were too low, about 18 rarely observed V segments, including chromosome 9 orphons, were excluded from the earlier analysis of roughly 580 of the donors. Correlated functional status among segregating V segments might reflect linkage disequilibrium, but an unknown experimental factor could not be ruled out. Most TCR sequences were observed very rarely across donors, whereas some public TCRs were present in many individuals.

Receptor amplification or capture employed the immunoSEQ multiplex PCR assay. For the multiplex PCR, a mixture combining 60 forward primers for TCR Vbeta segments and 13 reverse primers for TCR Jbeta segments was used. The CDR3 region of rearranged TCR beta genes was amplified from genomic DNA with a multiplex PCR assay. Amplified TCR beta libraries were sequenced as 87-base-pair reads on the Illumina HiSeq System. In the paper's pipeline: Across the roughly 670 repertoires, a later analysis counted tens of millions of unique TCR beta chains, 9.5 million to 13 million of which were shared by at least two donors. A nearest-neighbor algorithm error-corrected the raw reads and collapsed the reads into unique sequences, merging closely related sequences to remove PCR and sequencing errors. CDR3 sequences were aligned to IMGT reference sequences to assign V, D and J gene segments. For a sequence to be retained, at least a six-nucleotide match to both a V gene segment and a J gene segment was required. A rearrangement counted as productive if the CDR3 had no stop codons and remained in frame with V and J, and every other rearrangement counted as non-productive. Following IMGT convention, CDR3 was defined as the stretch from the second conserved V-encoded cysteine to the conserved J-encoded phenylalanine. The earlier analysis of some 540 of the donors excluded any sequence lacking an unambiguous match to a single V gene segment. An earlier analysis of fewer than 750 of the donors classified V segments as functional when productive rearrangements were above 56.7% and as segregating when the standard deviation between donors was above 5%. A statistical classification framework was built for diagnosing cytomegalovirus status from the catalog of TCR beta chain sequences. In a later analysis, TCR nucleotide sequences were compared against IMGT/GENE-DB human TR gene sequences so that V and J genes could be assigned. The TCRdist pipeline was used in a later analysis to assign CDR3 sequences and most-parsimonious VDJ recombination scenarios. A later analysis defined each TCR beta chain by its CDR3 amino acid sequence plus V-gene family, and excluded reads lacking a unique V-gene family. In a later analysis, 450 to 600 highly shared, low-generation-probability nucleotide sequences were removed to address suspected cross-contamination and a sequencing artifact. For each public chain, a later analysis derived a clonal expansion index from normalized ranks of inferred template counts within each repertoire. In a later analysis, generation probabilities were computed using a VDJ recombination model fitted to out-of-frame rearrangements, and the results were checked against IGoR. A later analysis scored TCR-TCR, TCR-HLA and TCR-CMV co-occurrence with hypergeometric tests, applying a repertoire-size bias correction to TCR pairs. In a later analysis, false discovery rates were estimated by permuting HLA or CMV assignments 20 times. A later analysis grouped co-occurring TCRs with DBSCAN, adding TCRdist sequence similarity when clustering within HLA-allele-positive subsets. For co-occurrence clustering, repertoires with fewer than 30,000 or more than 120,000 public chains were excluded, along with 4 to 6 repertoires with anomalous nucleotide sharing. The source is immuneACCESS, and TCRdb retained only in-frame sequences with V and J called. Part of the clones is not carried over; for the studies checked, unresolved V genes explain less than half of this, and the remainder is unexplained. D and trimming come from the DNA, and the V and J calls and clone size come from that table. Present in this sample are more than 85,000 clones, approximately 86% of which were seen just once. Of the sample, about 6.3% is held by the ten largest clones.

The cohort was made up of roughly 670 healthy bone marrow donors. All cohort members were sampled while nominally healthy, although unrecorded immune exposures were likely present. The donor tested CMV seronegative, placing the donor among the 350 or so seronegative members of the cohort. A peripheral blood sample was collected from each donor, and TCR beta sequencing was performed on peripheral blood mononuclear cells. The Qiagen DNeasy Blood Extraction Kit was used to extract genomic DNA from the blood cell samples. The material sequenced was PBMCs. This receptor was taken from a man between 18 and 29 years old in good health and CMV-seronegative. Recombination connected TRBV6-1 to TRBJ2-7, with no reliable assignment of the D segment. The CDR3 here reads CASFTVFWEQYF. The nucleotide sequence is TGTGCCAGCTTTACGGTGTTTTGGGAGCAGTACTTC.